These 6 T cell receptor beta chains came from one sample sequenced in a study of OX40 agonist ivuxolimab in advanced cancers. This table comes from immunoSEQ multiplex PCR, and its TCRdb copy is limited to in-frame clones, with some not included. The sample holds tens of thousands of clones, under 90% seen once. Sequenced here: CD4+ or CD8+ T cells sorted from blood, sampled in a trial of the OX40 agonist ivuxolimab. Receptor source: an adult with an advanced solid tumor such as melanoma, head and neck, liver or kidney cancer.

This chain joins TRBV19 and TRBJ2-3; D remains ambiguous. Germline V gene sequence: CDR1 LNHDA, CDR2 SQIVND (reference sequence). The V gene lost 5 bases and the J gene lost 0 bases, with 15 bases spanning the gap. The CDR3 runs to 16 residues. The CDR3 sequence is CASSPVSTPSTDTQYF. Written as DNA, the CDR3 is TGTGCCAGTAGTCCCGTTAGCACCCCTAGCACAGATACGCAGTATTTT.

This rearrangement joins TRBV7-9 to TRBJ1-1; D is possibly TRBD1 (5 bases). The CDR3 is 13 amino acids. CDR1 is SEHNR and CDR2 is FQNEAQ in the germline V gene (reference sequence). The V end was cut by 3 bases, the J end by 5 bases, with 10 bases between. CDR3 nucleotides: TGTGCCAGCAGCTTGACACAGGAAACTGAAGCTTTCTTT. It translates to CASSLTQETEAFF.

This rearrangement joins TRBV7-2 to TRBJ1-2; no definite D call. V lost 6 bases to trimming and J lost 3 bases, with 14 bases between them. Per the germline V gene, CDR1 is SGHTA and CDR2 is FQGNSA. The CDR3 has 14 amino acids. The CDR3 region has the DNA TGTGCCAGCAGGCTACGGTTTCCCGACTATGGCTACACCTTC. This encodes CASRLRFPDYGYTF.

This clone is labeled medium-sized. The rearrangement joins TRBV6-6 to TRBJ2-3; no firm D call. The CDR3 extends over 13 amino acids. The germline V gene has CDR1 MNHNY and CDR2 SVGAGI (reference sequence). V was trimmed by 7 bases and J by 2 bases, leaving 10 bases between them. The CDR3 sequence is CASNRILTDTQYF. In nucleotides, the CDR3 is TGTGCCAGCAACCGGATCCTCACAGATACGCAGTATTTT.

The rearrangement uses TRBV11-2 and TRBJ1-2; a possible D gene is TRBD1 (5 bases). Germline V lookup: CDR1 SGHAT, CDR2 FQNNGV. V was cut by 0 bases and J by 3 bases, with 11 bases left in between. This CDR3 spans 15 amino acids. CDR3 DNA sequence: TGTGCCAGCAGCTTAGAGGGGGGATCCCACTATGGCTACACCTTC. It specifies CASSLEGGSHYGYTF.

This chain uses TRBV6-5 with TRBJ2-7; D may correspond to TRBD1 or TRBD2 (5 bases each). Trimming pared 2 bases from V and 3 bases from J, leaving 8 bases between. Germline assignment: CDR1 MNHEY and CDR2 SVGAGI. The CDR3 consists of 13 residues. The CDR3 reads CASSYGTRYEQYF. The CDR3 nucleotides are TGTGCCAGCAGTTACGGGACGCGCTACGAGCAGTACTTC.